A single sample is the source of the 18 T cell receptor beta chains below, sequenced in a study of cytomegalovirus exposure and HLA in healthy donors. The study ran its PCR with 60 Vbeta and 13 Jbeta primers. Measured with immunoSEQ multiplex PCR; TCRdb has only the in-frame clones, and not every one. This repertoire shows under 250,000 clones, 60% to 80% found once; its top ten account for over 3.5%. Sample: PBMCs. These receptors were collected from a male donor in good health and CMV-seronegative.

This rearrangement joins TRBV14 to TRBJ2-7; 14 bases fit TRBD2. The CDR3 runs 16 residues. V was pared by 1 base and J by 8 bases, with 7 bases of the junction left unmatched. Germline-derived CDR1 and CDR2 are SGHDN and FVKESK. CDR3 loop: CASSQAPGLAGAKQYF. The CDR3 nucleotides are TGTGCCAGCAGCCAAGCCCCGGGACTAGCGGGAGCTAAGCAGTACTTC.

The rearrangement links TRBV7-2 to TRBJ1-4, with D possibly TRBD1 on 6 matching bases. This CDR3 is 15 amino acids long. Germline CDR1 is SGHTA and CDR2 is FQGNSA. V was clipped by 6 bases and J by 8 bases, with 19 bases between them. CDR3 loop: CASSWSGQLEEKLFF. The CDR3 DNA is TGTGCCAGCAGTTGGTCCGGACAGCTAGAAGAAAAACTGTTTTTT.

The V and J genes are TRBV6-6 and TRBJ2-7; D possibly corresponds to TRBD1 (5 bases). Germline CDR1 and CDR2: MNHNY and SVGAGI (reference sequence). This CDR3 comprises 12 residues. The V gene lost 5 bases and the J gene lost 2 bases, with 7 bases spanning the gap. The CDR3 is CASSGAPYEQYF. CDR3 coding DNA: TGTGCCAGCAGTGGGGCCCCCTACGAGCAGTACTTC.

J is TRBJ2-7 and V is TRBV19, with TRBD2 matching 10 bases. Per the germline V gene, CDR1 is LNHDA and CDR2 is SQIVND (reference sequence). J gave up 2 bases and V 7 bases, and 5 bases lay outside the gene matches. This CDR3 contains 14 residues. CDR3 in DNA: TGTGCCAGTAATCGAGCGGGAGGGACCTACGAGCAGTACTTC. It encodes CASNRAGGTYEQYF.

In DNA, the CDR3 is TGTGCCAGCGCTTCCACGGGCAATCAGCCCCAGCATTTT. It codes for CASASTGNQPQHF. V is TRBV6-1 and J is TRBJ1-5; D uncertain. CDR1 is MNHNS and CDR2 is SASEGT in the germline V gene. V was pared by 8 bases and J by 2 bases, with 10 bases between. This CDR3 spans 13 amino acids.

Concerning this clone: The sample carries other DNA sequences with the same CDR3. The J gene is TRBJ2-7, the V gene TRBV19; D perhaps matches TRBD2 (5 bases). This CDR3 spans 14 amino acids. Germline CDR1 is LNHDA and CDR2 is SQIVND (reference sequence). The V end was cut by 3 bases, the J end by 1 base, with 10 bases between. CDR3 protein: CASSIVGGSYEQYF. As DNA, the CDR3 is TGTGCCAGTAGTATTGTCGGCGGGTCCTACGAGCAGTACTTC.

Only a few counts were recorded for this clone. Here the CDR3 reads CASSLAPRDRASHTEAFF. The CDR3 coding sequence is TGTGCCAGCAGCTTAGCCCCCAGGGACAGGGCTTCCCACACTGAAGCTTTCTTT. The chain carries TRBV7-2 and TRBJ1-1; 9 bases are a match to TRBD1. Germline CDR1 is SGHTA and CDR2 is FQGNSA. The CDR3 is 18 residues long. J lost 3 bases, V lost 0 bases, and 11 bases had no gene match.

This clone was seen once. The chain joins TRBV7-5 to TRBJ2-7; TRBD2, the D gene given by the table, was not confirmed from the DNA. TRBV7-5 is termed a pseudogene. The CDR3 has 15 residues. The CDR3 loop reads CARSLSDLRPYEQYF. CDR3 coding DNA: TGTGCCAGAAGCTTAAGCGACTTAAGACCCTACGAGCAGTACTTC.

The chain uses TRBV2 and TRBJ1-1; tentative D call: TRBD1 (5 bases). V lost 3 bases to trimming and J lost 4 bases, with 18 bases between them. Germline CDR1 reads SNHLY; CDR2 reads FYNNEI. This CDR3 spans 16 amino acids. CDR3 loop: CASSERQGRYLTEAFF. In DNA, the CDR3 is TGTGCCAGCAGTGAGCGGCAGGGTAGGTACCTCACTGAAGCTTTCTTT.

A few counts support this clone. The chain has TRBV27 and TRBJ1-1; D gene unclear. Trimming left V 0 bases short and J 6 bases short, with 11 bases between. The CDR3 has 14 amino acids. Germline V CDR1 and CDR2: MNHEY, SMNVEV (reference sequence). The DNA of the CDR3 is TGTGCCAGCAGTTTATCGAGGTTGGGTCCTGAAGCTTTCTTT. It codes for CASSLSRLGPEAFF.

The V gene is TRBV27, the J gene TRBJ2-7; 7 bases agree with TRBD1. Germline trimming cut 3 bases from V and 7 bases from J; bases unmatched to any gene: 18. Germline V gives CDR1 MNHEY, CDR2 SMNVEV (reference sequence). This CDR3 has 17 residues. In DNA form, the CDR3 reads TGTGCCAGCAGTTTGAATGGCCAGGGGGTCGAACTCCGGGAGCAGTACTTC. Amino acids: CASSLNGQGVELREQYF.

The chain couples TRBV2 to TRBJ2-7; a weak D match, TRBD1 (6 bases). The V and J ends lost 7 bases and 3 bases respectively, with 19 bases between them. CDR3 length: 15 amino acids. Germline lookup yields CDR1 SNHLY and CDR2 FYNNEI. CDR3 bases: TGTGCCAGCACAAGAGAAACAGGGCTTTTCTACGAGCAGTACTTC. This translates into CASTRETGLFYEQYF.

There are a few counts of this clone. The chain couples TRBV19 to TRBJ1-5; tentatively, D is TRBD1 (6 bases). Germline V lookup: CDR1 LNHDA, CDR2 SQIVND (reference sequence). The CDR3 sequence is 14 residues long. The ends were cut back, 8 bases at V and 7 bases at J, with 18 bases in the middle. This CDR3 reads CASRSLTGNQPQHF. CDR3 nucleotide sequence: TGTGCCAGTCGTTCGCTTACAGGGAACCAGCCCCAGCATTTT.

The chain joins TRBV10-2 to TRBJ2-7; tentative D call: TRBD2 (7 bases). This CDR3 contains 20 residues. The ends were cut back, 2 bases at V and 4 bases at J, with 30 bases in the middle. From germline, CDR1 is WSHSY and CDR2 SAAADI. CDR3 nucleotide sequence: TGCGCCAGCAGTGAGCCGACAGTAGGGGGGGGTAGGTCATCCCCATACGAGCAGTACTTC. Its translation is CASSEPTVGGGRSSPYEQYF.

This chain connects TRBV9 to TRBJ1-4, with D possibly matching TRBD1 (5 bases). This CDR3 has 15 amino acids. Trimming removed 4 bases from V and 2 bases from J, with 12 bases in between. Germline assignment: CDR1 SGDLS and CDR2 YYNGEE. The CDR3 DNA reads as TGTGCCAGCAGCCTACAGGACGGCACTAATGAAAAACTGTTTTTT. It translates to CASSLQDGTNEKLFF.

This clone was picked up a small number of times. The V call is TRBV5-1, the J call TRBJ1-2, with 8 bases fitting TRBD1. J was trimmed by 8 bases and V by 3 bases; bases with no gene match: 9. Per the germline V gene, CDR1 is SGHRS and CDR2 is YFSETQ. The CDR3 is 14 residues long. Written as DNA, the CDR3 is TGCGCCAGCAGCTCCCTCGGACAGGGCGGCGGCTACACCTTC. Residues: CASSSLGQGGGYTF.

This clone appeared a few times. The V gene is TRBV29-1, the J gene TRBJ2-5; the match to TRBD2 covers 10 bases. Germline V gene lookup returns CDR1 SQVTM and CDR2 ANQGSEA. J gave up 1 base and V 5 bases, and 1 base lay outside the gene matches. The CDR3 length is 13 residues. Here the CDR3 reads CSVRTSGQETQYF. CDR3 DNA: TGCAGCGTTCGGACTAGCGGCCAAGAGACCCAGTACTTC.

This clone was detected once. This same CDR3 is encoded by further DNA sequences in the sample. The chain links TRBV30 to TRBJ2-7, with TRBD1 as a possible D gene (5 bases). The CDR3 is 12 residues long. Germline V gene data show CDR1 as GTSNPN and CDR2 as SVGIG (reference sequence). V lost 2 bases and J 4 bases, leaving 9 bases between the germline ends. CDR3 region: CAWSSQGYEQYF. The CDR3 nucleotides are TGTGCCTGGAGTAGTCAGGGTTACGAGCAGTACTTC.